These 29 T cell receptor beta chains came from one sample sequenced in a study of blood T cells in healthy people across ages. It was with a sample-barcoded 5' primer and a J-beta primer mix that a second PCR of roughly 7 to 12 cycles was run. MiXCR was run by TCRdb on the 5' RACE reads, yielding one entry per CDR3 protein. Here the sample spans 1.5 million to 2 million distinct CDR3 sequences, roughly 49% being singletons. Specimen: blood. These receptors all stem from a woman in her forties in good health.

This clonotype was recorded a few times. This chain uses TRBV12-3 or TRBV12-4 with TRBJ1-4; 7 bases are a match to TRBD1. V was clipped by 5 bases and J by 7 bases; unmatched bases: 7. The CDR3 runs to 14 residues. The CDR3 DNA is TGTGCCAGCAGTCCTGGCGGGACAGTTGAAAAACTGTTTTTT. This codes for CASSPGGTVEKLFF.

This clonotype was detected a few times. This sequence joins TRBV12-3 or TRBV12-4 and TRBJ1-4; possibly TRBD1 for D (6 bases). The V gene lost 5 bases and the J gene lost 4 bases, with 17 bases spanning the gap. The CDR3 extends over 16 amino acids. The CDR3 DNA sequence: TGTGCCAGCAGTCTCGCCATGACAGGCGTTAATGAAAAACTGTTTTTT. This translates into CASSLAMTGVNEKLFF.

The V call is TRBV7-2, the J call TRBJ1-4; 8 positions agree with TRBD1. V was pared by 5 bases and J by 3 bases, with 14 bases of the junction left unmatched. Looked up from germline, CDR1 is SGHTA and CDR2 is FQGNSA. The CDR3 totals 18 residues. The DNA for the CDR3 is TGTGCCAGCAGCCTCCGCAGGGGGCAAGAGAAGGCTAATGAAAAACTGTTTTTT. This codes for CASSLRRGQEKANEKLFF. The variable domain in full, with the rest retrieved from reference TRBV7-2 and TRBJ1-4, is GAGVSQSPSNKVTEKGKDVELRCDPISGHTALYWYRQSLGQGLEFLIYFQGNSAPDKSGLPSDRFSAERTGGSVSTLTIQRTQQEDSAVYLCASSLRRGQEKANEKLFFGSGTQLSVL.

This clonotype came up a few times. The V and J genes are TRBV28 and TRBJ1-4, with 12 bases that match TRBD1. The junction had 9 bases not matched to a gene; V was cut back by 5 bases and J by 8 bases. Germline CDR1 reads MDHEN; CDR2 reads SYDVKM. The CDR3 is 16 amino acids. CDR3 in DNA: TGTGCCAGCAGTCCCTCCGGGACAGGGGGCGGGGAAAAACTGTTTTTT. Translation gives CASSPSGTGGGEKLFF.

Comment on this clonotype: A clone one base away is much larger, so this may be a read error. CDR3 sequence reads: CASRDVGYEQFF. The CDR3 nucleotides read TGTGCCAGCAGGGACGTTGGATATGAGCAGTTCTTC. The chain has TRBV2 and TRBJ2-1; D is ambiguous. Germline V gives CDR1 SNHLY, CDR2 FYNNEI. The CDR3 is made up of 12 amino acids. Trimming removed 6 bases from V and 8 bases from J, with 11 bases in between.

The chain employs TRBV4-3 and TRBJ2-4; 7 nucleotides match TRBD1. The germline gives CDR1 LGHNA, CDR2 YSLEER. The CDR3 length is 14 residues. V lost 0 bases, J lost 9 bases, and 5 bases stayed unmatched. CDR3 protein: CASSQDRQGAIQYF. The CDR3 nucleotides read TGCGCCAGCAGCCAAGACAGACAGGGTGCCATTCAGTACTTC.

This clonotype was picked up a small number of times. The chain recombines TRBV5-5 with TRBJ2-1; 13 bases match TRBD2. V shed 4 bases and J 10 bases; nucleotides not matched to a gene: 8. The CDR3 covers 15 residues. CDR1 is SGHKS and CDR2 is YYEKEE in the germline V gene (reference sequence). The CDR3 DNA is TGTGCCAGCAGCCCTGGACTAGCGGGAGTGGGGGAGCAGTTCTTC. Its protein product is CASSPGLAGVGEQFF. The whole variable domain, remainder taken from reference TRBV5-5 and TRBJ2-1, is DAGVTQSPTHLIKTRGQQVTLRCSPISGHKSVSWYQQVLGQGPQFIFQYYEKEERGRGNFPDRFSARQFPNYSSELNVNALLLGDSALYLCASSPGLAGVGEQFFGPGTRLTVL.

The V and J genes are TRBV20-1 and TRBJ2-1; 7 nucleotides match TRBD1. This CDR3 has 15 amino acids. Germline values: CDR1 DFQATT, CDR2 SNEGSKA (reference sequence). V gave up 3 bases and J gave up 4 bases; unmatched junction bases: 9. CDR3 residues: CSARPVGQRYNEQFF. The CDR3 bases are TGCAGTGCTAGGCCCGTGGGACAGAGGTACAATGAGCAGTTCTTC.

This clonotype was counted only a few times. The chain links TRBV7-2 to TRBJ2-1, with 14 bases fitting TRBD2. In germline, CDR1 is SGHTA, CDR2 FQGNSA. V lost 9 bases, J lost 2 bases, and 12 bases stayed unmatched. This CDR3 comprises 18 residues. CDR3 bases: TGTGCCAGTCCTCGGACTAGCGGGGGGATCGATCCCTACAATGAGCAGTTCTTC. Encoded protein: CASPRTSGGIDPYNEQFF.

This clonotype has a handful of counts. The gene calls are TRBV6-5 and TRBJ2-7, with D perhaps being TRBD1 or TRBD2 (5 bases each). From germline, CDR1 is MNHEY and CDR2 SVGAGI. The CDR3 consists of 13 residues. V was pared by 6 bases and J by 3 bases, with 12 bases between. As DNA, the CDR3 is TGTGCCAGCAGCCGGGACCCACACTACGAGCAGTACTTC. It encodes CASSRDPHYEQYF.

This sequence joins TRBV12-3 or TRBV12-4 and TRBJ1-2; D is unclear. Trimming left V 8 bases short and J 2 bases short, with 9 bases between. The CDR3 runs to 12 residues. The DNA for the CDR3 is TGTGCCAGCGAGGCCAGCAACTATGGCTACACCTTC. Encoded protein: CASEASNYGYTF.

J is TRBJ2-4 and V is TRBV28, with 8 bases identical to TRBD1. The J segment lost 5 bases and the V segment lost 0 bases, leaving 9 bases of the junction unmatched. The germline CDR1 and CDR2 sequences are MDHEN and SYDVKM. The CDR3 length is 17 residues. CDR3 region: CASSLWGRGQSENIQYF. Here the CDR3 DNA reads TGTGCCAGCAGTTTATGGGGCAGGGGGCAATCTGAAAACATTCAGTACTTC.

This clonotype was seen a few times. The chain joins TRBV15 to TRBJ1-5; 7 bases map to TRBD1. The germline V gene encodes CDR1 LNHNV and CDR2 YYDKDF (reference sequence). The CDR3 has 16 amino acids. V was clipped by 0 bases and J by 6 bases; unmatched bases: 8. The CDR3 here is CATSRDRPRGTQPQHF. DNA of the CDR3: TGTGCCACCAGCAGAGATCGGCCCAGGGGGACTCAGCCCCAGCATTTT. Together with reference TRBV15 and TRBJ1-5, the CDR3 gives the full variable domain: DAMVIQNPRYQVTQFGKPVTLSCSQTLNHNVMYWYQQKSSQAPKLLFHYYDKDFNNEADTPDNFQSRRPNTSFCFLDIRSPGLGDTAMYLCATSRDRPRGTQPQHFGDGTRLSIL.

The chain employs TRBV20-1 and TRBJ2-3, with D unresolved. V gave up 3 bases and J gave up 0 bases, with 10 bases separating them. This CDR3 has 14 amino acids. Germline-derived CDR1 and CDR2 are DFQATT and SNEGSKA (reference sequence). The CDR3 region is CSASAYHSTDTQYF. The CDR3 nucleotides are TGCAGTGCTAGTGCTTACCATAGCACAGATACGCAGTATTTT.

The CDR3 here is CASSLALAGVQETQYF. As DNA, the CDR3 is TGTGCCAGCAGTTTAGCACTAGCGGGGGTGCAAGAGACCCAGTACTTC. This chain links TRBV28 with TRBJ2-5; 11 nucleotides agree with TRBD2. Germline CDR1 is MDHEN and CDR2 is SYDVKM. The CDR3 consists of 16 residues. V lost 2 bases, J lost 2 bases, and 4 bases stayed unmatched.

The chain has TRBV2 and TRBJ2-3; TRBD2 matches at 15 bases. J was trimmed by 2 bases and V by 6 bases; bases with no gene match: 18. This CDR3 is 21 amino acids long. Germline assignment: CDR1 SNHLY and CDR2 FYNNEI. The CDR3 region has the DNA TGTGCCAGCAGACTTAGGACTAGCGGGGGGGCCCCCTCGTCTAACACAGATACGCAGTATTTT. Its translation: CASRLRTSGGAPSSNTDTQYF.

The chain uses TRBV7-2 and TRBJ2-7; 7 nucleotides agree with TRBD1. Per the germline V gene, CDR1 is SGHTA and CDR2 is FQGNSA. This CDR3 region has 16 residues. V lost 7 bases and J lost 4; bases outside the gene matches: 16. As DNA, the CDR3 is TGTGCCAGCACCCTTGGGCGAGCAGGGGGTCGATACGAGCAGTACTTC. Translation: CASTLGRAGGRYEQYF.

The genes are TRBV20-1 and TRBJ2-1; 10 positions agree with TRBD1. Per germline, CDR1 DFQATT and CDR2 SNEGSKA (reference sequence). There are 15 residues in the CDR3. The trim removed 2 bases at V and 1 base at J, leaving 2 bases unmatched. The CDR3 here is CSARRDRGSYNEQFF. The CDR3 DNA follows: TGCAGTGCTAGAAGGGACAGGGGATCCTACAATGAGCAGTTCTTC.

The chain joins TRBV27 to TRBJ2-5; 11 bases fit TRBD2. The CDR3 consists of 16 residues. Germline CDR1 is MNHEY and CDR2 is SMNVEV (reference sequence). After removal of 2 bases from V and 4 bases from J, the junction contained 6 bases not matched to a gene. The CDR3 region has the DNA TGTGCCAGCAGTTTAGTTGGGACTAGCGGTGCAGAGACCCAGTACTTC. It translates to CASSLVGTSGAETQYF.

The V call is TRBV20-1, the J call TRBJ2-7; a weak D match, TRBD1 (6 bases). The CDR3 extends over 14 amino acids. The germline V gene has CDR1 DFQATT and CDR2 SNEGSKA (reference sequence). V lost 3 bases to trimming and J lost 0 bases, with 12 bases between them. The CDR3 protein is CSARSRDTSYEQYF. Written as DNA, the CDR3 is TGCAGTGCTAGGAGCCGGGACACCTCCTACGAGCAGTACTTC.

In DNA, the CDR3 is TGTGCCAGCATGGGGGGAAACCTAGGTAATTCACCCCTCCACTTT. It translates to CASMGGNLGNSPLHF. The rearrangement links TRBV28 to TRBJ1-6; D perhaps matches TRBD1 (5 bases). V lost 7 bases and J lost 6, with 16 bases in between. CDR1 and CDR2 from the germline V gene are MDHEN and SYDVKM. The CDR3 runs to 15 residues.

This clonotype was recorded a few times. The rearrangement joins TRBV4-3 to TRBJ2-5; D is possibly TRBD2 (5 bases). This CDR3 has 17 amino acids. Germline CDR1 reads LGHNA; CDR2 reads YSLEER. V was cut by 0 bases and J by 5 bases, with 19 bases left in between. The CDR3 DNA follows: TGCGCCAGCAGCCAAGAGGAAACGAGGCCGACGGGGGAGACCCAGTACTTC. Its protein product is CASSQEETRPTGETQYF.

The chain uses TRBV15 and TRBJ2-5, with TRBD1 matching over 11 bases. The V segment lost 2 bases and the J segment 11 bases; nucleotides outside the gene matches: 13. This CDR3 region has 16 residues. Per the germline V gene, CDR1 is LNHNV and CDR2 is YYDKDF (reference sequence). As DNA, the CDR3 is TGTGCCACCAGCAGACAAGGACAGGGGGCAATTGATGAGCAGTACTTC. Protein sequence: CATSRQGQGAIDEQYF.

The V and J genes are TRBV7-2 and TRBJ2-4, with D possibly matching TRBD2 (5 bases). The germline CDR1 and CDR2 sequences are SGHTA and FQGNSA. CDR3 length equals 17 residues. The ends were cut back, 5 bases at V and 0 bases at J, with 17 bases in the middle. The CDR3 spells CASSLRGSVEAKNIQYF. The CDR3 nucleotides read TGTGCCAGCAGCCTCCGAGGGTCGGTCGAAGCCAAAAACATTCAGTACTTC.

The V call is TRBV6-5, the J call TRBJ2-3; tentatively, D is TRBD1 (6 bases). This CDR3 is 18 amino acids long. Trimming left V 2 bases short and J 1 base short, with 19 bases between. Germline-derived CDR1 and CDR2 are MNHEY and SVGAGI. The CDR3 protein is CASSYVEQGPPGTDTQYF. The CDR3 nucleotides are TGTGCCAGCAGTTACGTAGAACAGGGACCCCCTGGCACAGATACGCAGTATTTT.

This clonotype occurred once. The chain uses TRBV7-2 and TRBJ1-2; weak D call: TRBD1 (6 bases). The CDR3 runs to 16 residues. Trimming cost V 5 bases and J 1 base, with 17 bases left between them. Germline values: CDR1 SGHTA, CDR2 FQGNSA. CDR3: CASSPGGGGVNYGYTF. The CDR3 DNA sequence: TGTGCCAGCAGCCCAGGAGGCGGGGGCGTTAACTATGGCTACACCTTC. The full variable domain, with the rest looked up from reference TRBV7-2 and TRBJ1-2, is GAGVSQSPSNKVTEKGKDVELRCDPISGHTALYWYRQSLGQGLEFLIYFQGNSAPDKSGLPSDRFSAERTGGSVSTLTIQRTQQEDSAVYLCASSPGGGGVNYGYTFGSGTRLTVV.

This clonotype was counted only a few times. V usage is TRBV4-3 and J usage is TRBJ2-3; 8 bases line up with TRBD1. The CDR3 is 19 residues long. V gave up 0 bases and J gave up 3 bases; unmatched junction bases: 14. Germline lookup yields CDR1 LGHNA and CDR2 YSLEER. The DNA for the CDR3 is TGCGCCAGCAGCCAAGAAATCAGCCGACAGGGGAGGTTAACAGATACGCAGTATTTT. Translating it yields CASSQEISRQGRLTDTQYF.

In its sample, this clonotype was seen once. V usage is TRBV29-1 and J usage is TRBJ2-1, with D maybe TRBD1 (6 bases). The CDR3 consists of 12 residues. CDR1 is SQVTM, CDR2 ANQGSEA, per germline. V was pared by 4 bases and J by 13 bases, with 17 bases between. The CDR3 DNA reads TGCAGCGTTGTGGGGGCCGTAGAGACCCAGTTCTTC. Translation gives CSVVGAVETQFF.

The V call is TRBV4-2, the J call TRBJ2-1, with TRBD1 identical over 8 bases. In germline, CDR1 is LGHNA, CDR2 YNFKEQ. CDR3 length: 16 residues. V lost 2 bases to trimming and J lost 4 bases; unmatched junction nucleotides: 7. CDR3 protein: CASSQLGTGAYNEQFF. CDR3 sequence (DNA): TGTGCCAGCAGCCAACTAGGGACAGGTGCATACAATGAGCAGTTCTTC.